This TCR beta chain originates from a study of cytomegalovirus exposure and HLA in healthy donors (dated by TCRdb to the late 2010s). Broadly, across the study: In an earlier analysis of under 750 of the donors, around 290 Gb of sequence data and 100 million or so unique TCR beta sequences from about 180 million T cells were reported. About 280 gigabases of sequencing data and around 80 million unique TCR sequences made up an early release that covered several hundred HLA-typed donors. Among the approximately 430 genotyped donors, approximately 76% belonged to the genetic ancestry cluster associated with self-reported Caucasian donors. The study aimed to test whether signatures of past pathogen exposure could be identified by cataloging public T cell receptors. Using immunosequencing, the study profiled T cell repertoires from approximately 700 subjects and related those repertoires to cytomegalovirus serostatus. In addition to the first cohort of 666 subjects, a separate validation cohort of approximately 130 different subjects was used. To predict cytomegalovirus infection status, the study combined high-throughput TCR immunosequencing, statistical association of individual TCRs with disease status, and machine learning. To study patterns of TCR occurrence, a later analysis re-analyzed previously published TCR beta repertoires from 700 or so donors and added high-resolution HLA genotyping. In the later analysis, no new phenotypic data were used to find candidate immune exposures; instead, reliance was placed on TCR beta sequences and their occurrence across donors. An earlier analysis of approximately 640 of the donors applied high-throughput TCR beta sequencing to assess whether each TCR beta V gene segment acted as functional or pseudogenic. Donor age, sex, ethnicity and CMV serostatus were compiled alongside the repertoire data. Genome-wide SNP genotypes for about three fifths of the 666 donors were used in a later genetic analysis, which treated that subset as a discovery cohort. Every repertoire in the discovery cohort had been generated on one and the same sequencing platform. HLA typing covered class I and class II loci at four-digit resolution. The number of donors typed differed by locus, with roughly 629-640 for A, B, C, DRB1 and DQB1, about 500 for DQA1, nearly 610 for DPA1, and some 440 for DPB1. Four or five DR-DQ haplotypes were handled as single units for association and clustering, since linkage in the cohort was strong. On average, around 240,000 unique TCR beta nucleotide sequences were sequenced per donor among 398 genotyped donors of the cohort, with roughly 18% of those sequences being non-productive.

CDR3 length: 15 amino acids, cysteine to phenylalanine. Of the read, only the CDR3 DNA is kept; its 45 bases are in frame from base 1. V was cut back by 0 bases and J by 5 bases, leaving a gap of 11 bases between them. The germline V gene encodes CDR1 SGHRS and CDR2 YFSETQ. The receptor library was made with the immunoSEQ multiplex PCR assay. The multiplex PCR relied on a mix of 60 forward primers for TCR Vbeta segments and 13 reverse primers for TCR Jbeta segments. The CDR3 region of rearranged TCR beta genes was amplified from genomic DNA with a multiplex PCR assay. On the Illumina HiSeq System, the amplified TCR beta libraries were sequenced as 87-base-pair reads. For the original study's pipeline: A later analysis counted approximately 74 million unique TCR beta chains across the 666 repertoires, and 9 million to 14 million of these chains were shared by at least two donors. To remove PCR and sequencing errors, raw reads were error-corrected and collapsed into unique sequences using a nearest-neighbor algorithm that merged closely related sequences. To assign V, D and J gene segments, CDR3 sequences were aligned to IMGT reference sequences. Each retained sequence needed at least a six-nucleotide match to both a V gene segment and a J gene segment. A rearrangement was called productive if the CDR3 had no stop codons and remained in frame with V and J, and every other rearrangement was called non-productive. Following IMGT convention, CDR3 was defined as the stretch from the second conserved V-encoded cysteine up to the conserved J-encoded phenylalanine. Sequences without an unambiguous match to a single V gene segment were excluded from the earlier analysis of several hundred of the donors. In an earlier analysis of a few hundred of the donors, V segments were called functional above 56.7% productive rearrangements and were called segregating when the between-donor standard deviation exceeded 5%. To diagnose cytomegalovirus status from the catalog of TCR beta chain sequences, a statistical classification framework was built. In a later analysis, V and J genes were assigned by comparing TCR nucleotide sequences against IMGT/GENE-DB human TR gene sequences. Using the TCRdist pipeline, a later analysis assigned CDR3 sequences along with most-parsimonious VDJ recombination scenarios. In a later analysis, each TCR beta chain was defined by its CDR3 amino acid sequence together with its V-gene family, and reads lacking a unique V-gene family were excluded. As a way to deal with suspected cross-contamination and a sequencing artifact, a later analysis dropped hundreds of nucleotide sequences that were highly shared and had low generation probability. In a later analysis, a clonal expansion index was calculated for each public chain from normalized within-repertoire ranks of inferred template counts. In a later analysis, generation probabilities were computed using a VDJ recombination model fitted to out-of-frame rearrangements, and the results were checked against IGoR. In a later analysis, hypergeometric tests were used to score TCR-TCR, TCR-HLA and TCR-CMV co-occurrence, with a repertoire-size bias correction applied to TCR pairs. To estimate false discovery rates, a later analysis permuted the HLA or CMV assignments 20 times. In a later analysis, co-occurring TCRs were grouped with DBSCAN, and TCRdist sequence similarity was added when clustering was performed within HLA-allele-positive subsets. Repertoires with fewer than 30,000 or more than 120,000 public chains were left out of co-occurrence clustering, as were four to six repertoires with anomalous nucleotide sharing. TCRdb carries this immuneACCESS record with in-frame sequences only. Its versions omit some clonotypes, under half of them owing to an unresolved V gene in the studies checked, with the rest unexplained. V, J and clone size are taken as reported in that table, and D and trimming were inferred from the DNA itself. The sample table contains about 100,000 clones; only one count was recorded for 74% of them. The ten largest clones take up roughly 2.7% of the sample.

A word on this clone: The antigen this receptor binds is unknown. No base quality values were provided; no much bigger clone lies one nucleotide off.

Points the paper makes about the study in general: In this cohort, only TCR beta chains were sequenced, and detectable features were limited by the absence of alpha or paired-chain data. In the study, about 150 TCR beta chains were listed as associated with cytomegalovirus. Assigning TCR associations to individual alleles was difficult when HLA alleles, especially DR and DQ, strongly co-occurred. Correlated functional status among segregating V segments might reflect linkage disequilibrium, but an unknown experimental factor could not be ruled out. While some public TCRs were present in many individuals, most TCR sequences turned up only very rarely across donors. Presence/absence analyses assumed roughly uniform sequencing depth across donors, an assumption that may not hold. In an earlier analysis of roughly 560 of the donors, most TCR beta V segments were observed in productive rearrangements about 90% or about 30% of the time, broadly matching IMGT annotations. A cluster of highly shared sequence variants was judged likely to be a technical artifact of the sequencing pipeline. Some IMGT-functional V segments, including TRBV6-2 and TRBV6-3, could not be distinguished by the 87-base-pair reads and were therefore excluded. Because counts were too low, approximately 15 rarely observed V segments, including chromosome 9 orphons, were excluded from the earlier analysis of several hundred of the donors. In a later analysis, HLA-associated TCR beta chains showed more clonal expansion and lower generation probabilities than non-associated chains that were equally common. According to a later genetic analysis, donors in an Asian-associated ancestry cluster had fewer N-insertions in productive TCRs than the approximately 700-donor mean. Because HLA typing was unavailable for some donors at each locus, only the typed subset was used in association tests. The classifier was reported to diagnose cytomegalovirus status with high specificity and sensitivity in both the original and validation cohorts. Most CMV-associated TCR beta chains appeared to be HLA-restricted in a later analysis, and the HLA associations seemed to be driven largely by CMV exposure. For the cohort, immune exposure information was limited to CMV serostatus. A further reported finding was that TCR beta sequences accurately predicted the HLA-A and HLA-B alleles for most subjects in the first cohort. A later analysis associated 15,000 or so TCR beta sequences with specific HLA alleles at a false discovery rate of 0.05. V-gene and J-gene trimming of TCR beta chains was associated with a missense DCLRE1C variant in a later genetic analysis, and the association was replicated in an independent cohort. The authors suggested that the approach could potentially be extended to other disease states and immunological phenotypes. In vitro tests confirmed that a few of the cytomegalovirus-associated TCR beta chains recognize cytomegalovirus antigens. According to a later analysis, parvovirus B19, influenza, CMV and Epstein-Barr virus appeared linked to several top co-occurrence clusters. In a later analysis, TCR association rates were found to vary across HLA loci, with the most associated TCRs seen for DRB1 alleles and the fewest for HLA-C alleles.

In total, approximately 610 healthy bone marrow donors made up the cohort. At the time of sampling, every cohort member was nominally healthy, though immune exposures that went unrecorded were likely present. The donor tested CMV seropositive and was one of the 289 seropositive cohort members. Each donor provided a peripheral blood sample, and peripheral blood mononuclear cells were used for TCR beta sequencing. The Qiagen DNeasy Blood Extraction Kit was used to extract genomic DNA from the blood cell samples. Recombination joined TRBV5-1 with TRBJ1-4; TRBD1 might be the D gene, on 6 matching bases. This clonotype originated in a man aged 50 to 60 in good health and CMV-seropositive. Sequencing was done on a sample of PBMCs. CDR3 protein: CASSLGTAENEKLFF. At the DNA level, the sequence is TGCGCCAGCAGCTTGGGGACAGCCGAGAATGAAAAACTGTTTTTT.